This T cell receptor beta chain appears in the sequencing data of a study of T cells in Graves' hyperthyroidism and ophthalmopathy. The study's findings and limits: In blood, most of the thyroid clonotypes expanded above 0.001 were also present. A model built on 13 V-J features separated ophthalmopathy from stable hyperthyroidism.

V dropped 4 bases and J dropped 8; count of bases not matched to a gene: 8. Germline CDR1 is KGHDR and CDR2 is SFDVKD. The CDR3 extends over 15 amino acids. RNA transcripts were the template for amplifying TCR beta CDR3 regions. HTBI primers were employed in a first-round RT-PCR of the TCR CDR3. TCRdb re-called the multiplex PCR reads with MiXCR, one entry per CDR3 protein. Of under 700,000 distinct CDR3 sequences in the sample, under 60% are singletons; the top ten hold 8% to 8.5%. A note on this clonotype: No antigen is known for it.

For Graves' hyperthyroidism to be stable, ophthalmopathy could not progress within 18 months. The sequencing sample was made of peripheral blood or thyroid tissue (not recorded which). The TCR originated in a woman aged 18-35 years with Graves' hyperthyroidism. The rearrangement uses TRBV24-1 and TRBJ1-2; 11 bases align to TRBD1. In DNA, the CDR3 is TGTGCCACCAGTGACCCCGGACAGGGGGCTGTCGGCTACACCTTC. It codes for CATSDPGQGAVGYTF.